What follows describes a single TCR beta chain. CDR3 length equals 16 residues. V shed 1 base and J shed 3 bases, with 17 bases lying between them. The germline gives CDR1 SGHNT, CDR2 YYREEE (reference sequence). This sample was taken from a study of blood T cell repertoires in COVID-19. Study information: Italy, Spain and the United States were the sources of the convalescent and acute COVID-19 samples. T cells, B-cell-depleted T cells, or PBMCs provided the cDNA or gDNA that served as material.

Source study methods: Estimated nucleated cell counts came from reference gene primer amplification. The protocol was immunoSEQ multiplex PCR, while the TCRdb copy is restricted to in-frame clones and leaves out a portion. Clonal size and the V and J genes are those of that table, whereas D and trimming came from the DNA. The table has about 140,000 clones, about 90% seen once; the top ten hold approximately 35%. The chain carries TRBV5-4 and TRBJ2-7, with D maybe TRBD1 (6 bases). This TCR came from a man aged 45-65 years who had recovered from COVID-19. The material sequenced was peripheral blood. In DNA, the CDR3 is TGTGCCAGCAGCTTGTTCGGGCAGGGGCGTTTCTACGAGCAGTACTTC. Translation gives CASSLFGQGRFYEQYF.